A selection of T cell receptor beta chains follows, all from one sample in a study of T cell changes during pregnancy in multiple sclerosis. The repertoire was sequenced with immunoSEQ multiplex PCR; TCRdb's copy has only in-frame clones and lacks some. The data show tens of thousands of clones, 85% to 95% seen once. The input for sequencing was peripheral blood, taken after pregnancy. These receptors all stem from a female donor in good health, enrolled as a control in a pregnancy study. Each CDR3 is given with its conserved first and last residue. The order of the fields is V gene, clone size, J gene, D gene, CDR3 DNA, CDR3 protein. D genes are given only for firm matches. Some rows have no size entry. The others give once, few or many, or a class for an expanded clone.

V gene: TRBV5-4
clone size: -
J gene: TRBJ2-2
D gene: TRBD2
CDR3 DNA: TGTGCCAGCAGCTCAAAGACTAGCGGGAGGGGAAACACCGGGGAGCTGTTTTTT
CDR3 protein: CASSSKTSGRGNTGELFF

V gene: TRBV28
clone size: -
J gene: TRBJ2-2
D gene: -
CDR3 DNA: TGTGCCAGCAGTTTGGTCAAGGCGGTGACCGGGGAGCTGTTTTTT
CDR3 protein: CASSLVKAVTGELFF

V gene: TRBV28
clone size: -
J gene: TRBJ2-7
D gene: -
CDR3 DNA: TGTGCCAGCAGTGGTACTCAACGGGGCGAGCAGTACTTC
CDR3 protein: CASSGTQRGEQYF

V gene: TRBV28
clone size: -
J gene: TRBJ1-1
D gene: -
CDR3 DNA: TGTGCCAGCTTACAGGGCTTGTGGGGTGAAGCTTTCTTT
CDR3 protein: CASLQGLWGEAFF

V gene: TRBV7-6
clone size: -
J gene: TRBJ2-6
D gene: -
CDR3 DNA: TGTGCCAGCAGCCCCGGGATCGAAGGGGCCAACGTCCTGACTTTC
CDR3 protein: CASSPGIEGANVLTF

V gene: TRBV19
clone size: -
J gene: TRBJ2-5
D gene: -
CDR3 DNA: TGTGCCAGTATCATAGTTGGTGCGAGGGCCGGGGAGACCCAGTACTTC
CDR3 protein: CASIIVGARAGETQYF

V gene: TRBV19
clone size: -
J gene: TRBJ2-1
D gene: TRBD2
CDR3 DNA: TGTGCCAGTAGTACGAGGACTAGCGGGCCCGGGGTCTTC
CDR3 protein: CASSTRTSGPGVF

V gene: TRBV7-9
clone size: -
J gene: TRBJ1-5
D gene: -
CDR3 DNA: TGTGCCAGCAGCCCAACAGGGTCCAATCAGCCCCAGCATTTT
CDR3 protein: CASSPTGSNQPQHF

V gene: TRBV11-2
clone size: -
J gene: TRBJ2-2
D gene: TRBD1
CDR3 DNA: TGTGCCAGCAGCCCCCGGGACAGGGGGCGTAAGGGTGTCGGGGAGCTGTTTTTT
CDR3 protein: CASSPRDRGRKGVGELFF

V gene: TRBV5-1
clone size: -
J gene: TRBJ2-1
D gene: TRBD2
CDR3 DNA: TGCGCCAGCAACCCGGGACTAGCGTCTTCCTACAATGAGCAGTTCTTC
CDR3 protein: CASNPGLASSYNEQFF

V gene: TRBV27
clone size: -
J gene: TRBJ2-4
D gene: TRBD1
CDR3 DNA: TGTGCCAGCAGCTCCTCCGAGGGACAGGAGATGATTCAGTACTTC
CDR3 protein: CASSSSEGQEMIQYF

V gene: TRBV27
clone size: few
J gene: TRBJ2-7
D gene: -
CDR3 DNA: TGTGCCAGCAGTTTAGTTCGCGGGCTAACCTACGAGCAGTACTTC
CDR3 protein: CASSLVRGLTYEQYF

V gene: TRBV5-5
clone size: -
J gene: TRBJ2-5
D gene: TRBD2
CDR3 DNA: TGTGCCAGCAGCTCTTCCGGGAGGCCTCAAGAGACCCAGTACTTC
CDR3 protein: CASSSSGRPQETQYF

V gene: TRBV5-6
clone size: -
J gene: TRBJ1-2
D gene: TRBD1
CDR3 DNA: TGTGCCAGCAGCTTTGTCCCGGGACAGGGCTGGGGTGGCTACACCTTC
CDR3 protein: CASSFVPGQGWGGYTF

V gene: TRBV5-5
clone size: -
J gene: TRBJ2-6
D gene: TRBD1
CDR3 DNA: TGTGCCAGCAGCTTGGTGTGGACAGGGGGTCGTGGGGCCAACGTCCTGACTTTC
CDR3 protein: CASSLVWTGGRGANVLTF

V gene: TRBV4-1
clone size: -
J gene: TRBJ2-5
D gene: -
CDR3 DNA: TGCGCCAGCAGCCAAATAGGACAGAAGAAACAAGAGACCCAGTACTTC
CDR3 protein: CASSQIGQKKQETQYF

V gene: TRBV21-1
clone size: -
J gene: TRBJ1-5
D gene: -
CDR3 DNA: TGTGCCAGCAGCGGGGGCCAGTGGCAGCCCCAGCATTTT
CDR3 protein: CASSGGQWQPQHF

V gene: TRBV6-6
clone size: few
J gene: TRBJ2-7
D gene: -
CDR3 DNA: TGTGCCAGCAGCCTCAAGAGCTACGAGCAGTACTTC
CDR3 protein: CASSLKSYEQYF

V gene: TRBV27
clone size: -
J gene: TRBJ2-7
D gene: -
CDR3 DNA: TGTGCCAGCAGTAGCCGGGACGGGAGATTCTACGAGCAGTACTTC
CDR3 protein: CASSSRDGRFYEQYF

V gene: TRBV4-1
clone size: -
J gene: TRBJ1-4
D gene: -
CDR3 DNA: TGCGCCAGCAGCCCATCCCTGTGGCAGGTAAATGAAAAACTGTTTTTT
CDR3 protein: CASSPSLWQVNEKLFF

V gene: TRBV27
clone size: -
J gene: TRBJ2-1
D gene: -
CDR3 DNA: TGTGCCAGCAGTTGGTCGGGTTACAATGAGCAGTTCTTC
CDR3 protein: CASSWSGYNEQFF

V gene: TRBV28
clone size: -
J gene: TRBJ2-1
D gene: TRBD2
CDR3 DNA: TGTGCCAGTTGCCAAGCGGGAGGGTACAATGAGCAGTTCTTC
CDR3 protein: CASCQAGGYNEQFF

V gene: TRBV27
clone size: -
J gene: TRBJ1-2
D gene: -
CDR3 DNA: TGTGCCAGCAGAGGTGGCGGAGGCTATGGCTACACCTTC
CDR3 protein: CASRGGGGYGYTF

V gene: TRBV5-1
clone size: -
J gene: TRBJ2-7
D gene: -
CDR3 DNA: TGCGCCAGCAGCTTCGCGGGAAGCTCCTACGAGCAGTACTTC
CDR3 protein: CASSFAGSSYEQYF

V gene: TRBV7-9
clone size: -
J gene: TRBJ1-1
D gene: -
CDR3 DNA: TGTGCCAGCAGCTTAGTTATAGGCAGGCAGAACACTGAAGCTTTCTTT
CDR3 protein: CASSLVIGRQNTEAFF

V gene: TRBV27
clone size: -
J gene: TRBJ1-5
D gene: -
CDR3 DNA: TGTGCCAGCAGTTTATCATGGTCAGGTAATCAGCCCCAGCATTTT
CDR3 protein: CASSLSWSGNQPQHF

V gene: TRBV4-1
clone size: -
J gene: TRBJ2-1
D gene: -
CDR3 DNA: TGCGCCAGCAGCCAAGTGGGTAGCGGAGGTTACAATGAGCAGTTCTTC
CDR3 protein: CASSQVGSGGYNEQFF

V gene: TRBV18
clone size: -
J gene: TRBJ2-7
D gene: TRBD1
CDR3 DNA: TGTGCCAGCTCCCCCACCGGGACAGGCAATTCCTACGAGCAGTACTTC
CDR3 protein: CASSPTGTGNSYEQYF

V gene: TRBV15
clone size: -
J gene: TRBJ2-2
D gene: -
CDR3 DNA: TGTGCCACCAGCAGAGATATAACAGGGTTAAACTCCGGGGAGCTGTTTTTT
CDR3 protein: CATSRDITGLNSGELFF

V gene: TRBV5-1
clone size: -
J gene: TRBJ2-2
D gene: -
CDR3 DNA: TGCGCCAGCAGCGTGACAGGGAACACCGGGGAGCTGTTTTTT
CDR3 protein: CASSVTGNTGELFF

V gene: TRBV5-1
clone size: -
J gene: TRBJ2-5
D gene: -
CDR3 DNA: TGCGCCAGCAGCTTGGCGGCGGGGGCCCTCCAAGAGACCCAGTACTTC
CDR3 protein: CASSLAAGALQETQYF

V gene: TRBV14
clone size: -
J gene: TRBJ2-7
D gene: TRBD1
CDR3 DNA: TGTGCCAGCAGCCAGGCCCTGACAGGGAAGTACGAGCAGTACTTC
CDR3 protein: CASSQALTGKYEQYF

V gene: TRBV28
clone size: once
J gene: TRBJ2-7
D gene: -
CDR3 DNA: TGTGCCAGCAGTTCGAGCGCGCAGCTCTACGAGCAGTACTTC
CDR3 protein: CASSSSAQLYEQYF

V gene: TRBV5-1
clone size: -
J gene: TRBJ2-3
D gene: -
CDR3 DNA: TGCGCCAGCAGCTTGAATCAGGGCTATCGAGATACGCAGTATTTT
CDR3 protein: CASSLNQGYRDTQYF

V gene: TRBV28
clone size: -
J gene: TRBJ1-2
D gene: -
CDR3 DNA: TGTGCCAGCAGTTTTCTCAGGGACTATGGCTACACCTTC
CDR3 protein: CASSFLRDYGYTF

V gene: TRBV28
clone size: once
J gene: TRBJ2-7
D gene: -
CDR3 DNA: TGTGCCAGCAGCCTGACTAGCTACGAGCAGTACTTC
CDR3 protein: CASSLTSYEQYF

V gene: TRBV18
clone size: -
J gene: TRBJ2-5
D gene: TRBD2
CDR3 DNA: TGTGCCAGCTCACGGGGACTAGCGGGGGAAGAGACCCAGTACTTC
CDR3 protein: CASSRGLAGEETQYF

V gene: TRBV28
clone size: -
J gene: TRBJ1-4
D gene: TRBD1
CDR3 DNA: TGTGCCAGCAGTTTTGTACAGGGGAGGGAAAAACTGTTTTTT
CDR3 protein: CASSFVQGREKLFF

V gene: TRBV11-2
clone size: -
J gene: TRBJ2-7
D gene: -
CDR3 DNA: TGTGCCAGCAGCCCCGGGACACGGCCTAATGGGCAGTACTTC
CDR3 protein: CASSPGTRPNGQYF

V gene: TRBV27
clone size: -
J gene: TRBJ2-7
D gene: -
CDR3 DNA: TGTGCCAGCAGTTTAAAGTGGACACCCACCTACGAGCAGTACTTC
CDR3 protein: CASSLKWTPTYEQYF

V gene: TRBV2
clone size: -
J gene: TRBJ1-6
D gene: -
CDR3 DNA: TGTGCCAGCAGTGCCAGCGGTTCACCCCTCCACTTT
CDR3 protein: CASSASGSPLHF

V gene: TRBV11-2
clone size: -
J gene: TRBJ2-1
D gene: -
CDR3 DNA: TGTGCCAGCAGCTTAGCCGGGGGCTCCTACAATGAGCAGTTCTTC
CDR3 protein: CASSLAGGSYNEQFF

V gene: TRBV5-1
clone size: once
J gene: TRBJ2-3
D gene: -
CDR3 DNA: TGCGCCAGCAGCCTAGGGGGAGCTAGCACAGATACGCAGTATTTT
CDR3 protein: CASSLGGASTDTQYF

V gene: TRBV2
clone size: -
J gene: TRBJ2-7
D gene: TRBD1
CDR3 DNA: TGTGCCAGCAGTGAAAGACAGGGGTCCTACGAGCAGTACTTC
CDR3 protein: CASSERQGSYEQYF

V gene: TRBV23-1
clone size: -
J gene: TRBJ2-1
D gene: TRBD2
CDR3 DNA: TGCGCCAGCAGTCCCCGGAGTAGCGGGAAAAACAATGAGCAGTTCTTC
CDR3 protein: CASSPRSSGKNNEQFF

V gene: TRBV7-8
clone size: -
J gene: TRBJ1-1
D gene: -
CDR3 DNA: TGTGCCAGCAGCTCGAGGACAGTAGCAACTGAAGCTTTCTTT
CDR3 protein: CASSSRTVATEAFF

V gene: TRBV27
clone size: -
J gene: TRBJ2-1
D gene: -
CDR3 DNA: TGTGCCAGCAGTTTATCGATTCGGGGGGAGCAGTTCTTC
CDR3 protein: CASSLSIRGEQFF

V gene: TRBV6-5
clone size: few
J gene: TRBJ1-2
D gene: TRBD1
CDR3 DNA: TGTGCCAGCAGCCGAGGACAGGGGTGGGATGGCTACACCTTC
CDR3 protein: CASSRGQGWDGYTF

V gene: TRBV4-1
clone size: -
J gene: TRBJ2-1
D gene: -
CDR3 DNA: TGCGCCAGCAGCCAAGATAATGGCTCTGAGCAGTTCTTC
CDR3 protein: CASSQDNGSEQFF

V gene: TRBV23-1
clone size: -
J gene: TRBJ2-7
D gene: TRBD2
CDR3 DNA: TGCGCCAGCAGTCAGGCCCGTAGCGGGAGTATCTACGAGCAGTACTTC
CDR3 protein: CASSQARSGSIYEQYF

V gene: TRBV5-1
clone size: -
J gene: TRBJ2-7
D gene: -
CDR3 DNA: TGCGCCAGCAGCTTGGAGGGGCGGGGAGCCTACGAGCAGTACTTC
CDR3 protein: CASSLEGRGAYEQYF

V gene: TRBV4-2
clone size: -
J gene: TRBJ2-2
D gene: -
CDR3 DNA: TGTGCCAGCAGCCCTCCTAGGGGGGAGCTGTTTTTT
CDR3 protein: CASSPPRGELFF

V gene: TRBV27
clone size: -
J gene: TRBJ2-5
D gene: TRBD2
CDR3 DNA: TGTGCCAGTAGGGGACTAGCGGGCCAAGAGACCCAGTACTTC
CDR3 protein: CASRGLAGQETQYF

V gene: TRBV5-5
clone size: once
J gene: TRBJ2-1
D gene: TRBD2
CDR3 DNA: TGTGCCAGCAGCTTGGGGCGGACTAGCGGGAGTAATGAGCAGTTCTTC
CDR3 protein: CASSLGRTSGSNEQFF

V gene: TRBV20-1
clone size: -
J gene: TRBJ1-2
D gene: -
CDR3 DNA: TGCAGTGCTCCCGCGAGTGGCTACACCTTC
CDR3 protein: CSAPASGYTF